This passage covers 7 T cell receptor beta chains from one sample sequenced in a study of cytomegalovirus exposure and HLA in healthy donors (dated by TCRdb to about 2017). The library relied on the immunoSEQ multiplex PCR assay. For the multiplex PCR, a mixture combining 60 forward primers for TCR Vbeta segments and 13 reverse primers for TCR Jbeta segments was used. The table comes from immuneACCESS by way of TCRdb, which keeps in-frame sequences with V and J called. Part of the clones is missing from these tables; in studies checked, under half for an unresolved V gene and the rest for unknown reasons. In all, the sample holds some 140,000 clones, and 73% of those were seen once. The ten largest clones capture 1% to 1.5% of the sample. Sequenced input: PBMCs. These receptors all come from a woman aged 40 to 50 in good health and CMV-seronegative.

The chain is built from TRBV6-5 and TRBJ1-5, with D possibly matching TRBD1 (5 bases). This CDR3 contains 14 residues. Trimming removed 6 bases at V and 0 bases at J, with 9 bases between. Germline CDR1 is MNHEY and CDR2 is SVGAGI. The CDR3 loop is CASRQGHSNQPQHF. The CDR3, as DNA: TGTGCCAGCAGACAAGGACATAGCAATCAGCCCCAGCATTTT.

Written as DNA, the CDR3 is TGTGCCAGCAGTTTATCCATACCGAGGACAGAGAACACTGAAGCTTTCTTT. This translates into CASSLSIPRTENTEAFF. This chain connects TRBV27 to TRBJ1-1; D is perhaps TRBD1 (6 bases). The CDR3 totals 17 residues. Germline V gene lookup returns CDR1 MNHEY and CDR2 SMNVEV (reference sequence). The V and J ends lost 0 bases and 1 base respectively, with 15 bases between them.

The genes are TRBV7-3 and TRBJ2-2, with D possibly matching TRBD2 (5 bases). Between the trimmed V and J ends, which lost 6 bases and 6 bases, there was a span of 14 bases. CDR3 size: 14 residues. Germline V gene sequence: CDR1 SGHTA, CDR2 FQGTGA. The CDR3 reads CASRPVGSSGELFF. The CDR3 DNA is TGTGCCAGCAGGCCGGTAGGGAGTTCCGGGGAGCTGTTTTTT. Full variable domain (remainder filled in from reference TRBV7-3 and TRBJ2-2): GAGVSQTPSNKVTEKGKYVELRCDPISGHTALYWYRQSLGQGPEFLIYFQGTGAADDSGLPNDRFFAVRPEGSVSTLKIQRTERGDSAVYLCASRPVGSSGELFFGEGSRLTVL.

The rearrangement uses TRBV6-5 and TRBJ2-7; TRBD2 might be the D (6 bases). Germline V gives CDR1 MNHEY, CDR2 SVGAGI. CDR3 length equals 14 residues. Trimming took off 6 bases at V and 0 bases at J, with 12 bases between the two ends. CDR3 residues: CASSPAGHSYEQYF. The CDR3 DNA is TGTGCCAGCAGCCCCGCGGGGCACTCCTACGAGCAGTACTTC.

The genes are TRBV11-3 and TRBJ1-3; D ambiguous. V dropped 5 bases and J dropped 0 bases, with 11 bases sitting between them. Germline CDR1 and CDR2: SGHNT and YENEEA. This CDR3 has 15 amino acids. The CDR3 coding sequence is TGTGCCAGCAGCCGGGGAGAGTCCTCTGGAAACACCATATATTTT. Translating it yields CASSRGESSGNTIYF.

The chain employs TRBV19 and TRBJ1-1, with TRBD1 matching over 7 bases. The CDR3 is 13 amino acids. Per the germline V gene, CDR1 is LNHDA and CDR2 is SQIVND (reference sequence). V lost 6 bases and J lost 4; bases outside the gene matches: 5. The CDR3 DNA sequence: TGTGCCAGTAGATCGACAGGGCCCACTGAAGCTTTCTTT. Amino acids: CASRSTGPTEAFF.

This clone was found once. The V gene is TRBV6-1, the J gene TRBJ1-5; 7 bases fit TRBD1. The CDR3 is 12 amino acids. Germline CDR1 MNHNS, CDR2 SASEGT. The J segment lost 4 bases and the V segment lost 6 bases, leaving 0 bases of the junction unmatched. The CDR3 loop reads CASRTGNQPQHF. The CDR3 DNA reads as TGTGCCAGCAGGACAGGGAATCAGCCCCAGCATTTT.